The 17 T cell receptor beta chains given below trace back to one sample, sequenced in a study of blood T cell repertoires in COVID-19. The repertoire was sequenced with immunoSEQ multiplex PCR; TCRdb's copy has only in-frame clones and lacks some. The table has 150,000 or so clones, roughly 82% seen once. Material for sequencing was peripheral blood. The receptors derive from a woman in her 70s with acute or convalescent COVID-19.

The chain has TRBV6-2 or TRBV6-3 and TRBJ2-3; a weak D match, TRBD2 (6 bases). The ends were cut back, 5 bases at V and 0 bases at J, with 12 bases in the middle. This CDR3 has 15 residues. Per germline, CDR1 MNHEY and CDR2 SVGEGT. CDR3 in amino acids: CASSKTRTSTDTQYF. The CDR3 DNA reads as TGTGCCAGCAGTAAGACTAGAACTAGCACAGATACGCAGTATTTT.

The chain has TRBV6-6 and TRBJ1-2; D is possibly TRBD1 (5 bases). V was cut by 4 bases and J by 3 bases, with 12 bases left in between. This CDR3 is 14 amino acids long. Germline-derived CDR1 and CDR2 are MNHNY and SVGAGI (reference sequence). This CDR3 reads CASSSPLTDYGYTF. Written as DNA, the CDR3 is TGTGCCAGCAGTTCACCCTTGACAGACTATGGCTACACCTTC.

V usage is TRBV30 and J usage is TRBJ1-2; 8 nucleotides align to TRBD1. The V gene end was trimmed by 5 bases and the J gene end by 3 bases; junction bases not matched to a gene: 20. The CDR3 extends over 18 amino acids. CDR1 is GTSNPN, CDR2 SVGIG, per germline (reference sequence). CDR3 DNA: TGTGCCTGGGGCCGCGGACAGGGTTCGACCTCCACCCACTATGGCTACACCTTC. Its protein is CAWGRGQGSTSTHYGYTF.

A remark on this clone: An end of the junction does not agree with germline; a read error may underlie this. The chain combines TRBV7-9 with TRBJ1-2, with 10 nucleotides matching TRBD1. This CDR3 region has 13 residues. The germline CDR1 and CDR2 sequences are SEHNR and FQNEAQ (reference sequence). The CDR3 sequence is CASSLAGTGVYTF. CDR3 nucleotides: TGTGCCAGCAGCCTAGCCGGGACAGGGGTCTACACCTTC.

The chain has TRBV7-9 and TRBJ1-2; D perhaps matches TRBD1 (6 bases). The CDR3 loop spans 16 amino acids. CDR1 is SEHNR, CDR2 FQNEAQ, per germline (reference sequence). Trimming cost V 5 bases and J 8 bases, with 24 bases left between them. The CDR3 spells CASSQSGGRNVEGYTF. The CDR3 DNA follows: TGTGCCAGCAGCCAATCGGGGGGGCGGAATGTCGAAGGCTACACCTTC.

This clone was detected a few times. The V and J genes are TRBV27 and TRBJ1-4; D remains ambiguous. The V end lost 5 bases, the J end lost 0 bases, and 7 bases lay between the germline ends. The germline CDR1 and CDR2 sequences are MNHEY and SMNVEV (reference sequence). The CDR3 spans 14 residues. CDR3 residues: CASSVSATNEKLFF. CDR3 in DNA: TGTGCCAGCAGTGTGAGTGCAACTAATGAAAAACTGTTTTTT. Full variable domain (outside the CDR3, taken from reference TRBV27 and TRBJ1-4): EAQVTQNPRYLITVTGKKLTVTCSQNMNHEYMSWYRQDPGLGLRQIYYSMNVEVTDKGDVPEGYKVSRKEKRNFPLILESPSPNQTSLYFCASSVSATNEKLFFGSGTQLSVL.

This chain uses TRBV7-2 with TRBJ2-3; D is perhaps TRBD2 (7 bases). V was trimmed by 3 bases and J by 4 bases, leaving 14 bases between them. This CDR3 is built from 15 residues. The germline gives CDR1 SGHTA, CDR2 FQGNSA. The CDR3 here is CASSFVGGPSDTQYF. CDR3 coding DNA: TGTGCCAGCAGCTTTGTCGGGGGGCCGTCAGATACGCAGTATTTT.

This sequence joins TRBV11-2 and TRBJ1-1; 8 bases are shared with TRBD1. V shed 0 bases, J shed 4 bases, and the junction held 7 bases outside the gene matches. CDR3 size: 16 residues. Germline assignment: CDR1 SGHAT and CDR2 FQNNGV. CDR3 in amino acids: CASSLDNDRGFTEAFF. In DNA, the CDR3 is TGTGCCAGCAGCTTAGATAATGACAGGGGATTCACTGAAGCTTTCTTT.

The chain recombines TRBV19 with TRBJ2-7; TRBD1 might be the D (6 bases). Per the germline V gene, CDR1 is LNHDA and CDR2 is SQIVND (reference sequence). V lost 4 bases and J lost 0, with 7 bases in between. This CDR3 region has 13 residues. The CDR3 region has the DNA TGTGCCAGTAGTAACAGGGACTCCTACGAGCAGTACTTC. Its translation is CASSNRDSYEQYF.

The CDR3 DNA sequence: TGTGCCAGCAGTTTGAGGGGAGGGAAGACTGAAGCTTTCTTT. Translation: CASSLRGGKTEAFF. The gene calls are TRBV28 and TRBJ1-1; D may be TRBD1 (5 bases). Germline lookup yields CDR1 MDHEN and CDR2 SYDVKM. This CDR3 has 14 amino acids. V gave up 3 bases and J gave up 5 bases, with 13 bases separating them.

The chain has TRBV4-2 and TRBJ1-4; tentative D call: TRBD1 (6 bases). V was cut by 0 bases and J by 12 bases, with 20 bases left in between. Germline lookup yields CDR1 LGHNA and CDR2 YNFKEQ. The CDR3 is 16 amino acids. CDR3 loop: CASSQDARTVSTELFF. The CDR3 bases are TGTGCCAGCAGCCAAGATGCCCGGACAGTTTCTACGGAACTGTTTTTT.

The J gene is TRBJ1-2, the V gene TRBV2; D ambiguous. Per the germline V gene, CDR1 is SNHLY and CDR2 is FYNNEI. This CDR3 has 14 amino acids. V lost 10 bases, J lost 4 bases, and 19 bases lay in between. CDR3 nucleotide sequence: TGTGCCACAAGAGCTCCGGGTTTTGGCTATGGCTACACCTTC. It yields the protein CATRAPGFGYGYTF.

This clone turned up a few times. This sequence joins TRBV21-1 and TRBJ1-5; the table assigns TRBD1, which was not confirmed against the DNA. TRBV21-1 is flagged as a pseudogene. The CDR3 is made up of 15 amino acids. For the CDR3, the DNA is TGTGCCAGCAGCGGAAGACAGGGCCGCAATCAGCCCCAGCATTTT. Translated: CASSGRQGRNQPQHF.

The gene calls are TRBV7-2 and TRBJ1-1; possible D gene TRBD1, 5 bases. Trimming took off 1 base at V and 5 bases at J, with 14 bases between the two ends. From germline, CDR1 is SGHTA and CDR2 FQGNSA. CDR3 length: 15 residues. CDR3: CASSLVGRVGTEAFF. CDR3 sequence (DNA): TGTGCCAGCAGCTTAGTTGGCAGGGTAGGGACTGAAGCTTTCTTT.

The chain employs TRBV28 and TRBJ2-1; the match to TRBD2 covers 8 bases. With V trimmed by 5 bases and J by 4 bases, 10 bases remained unmatched. Germline V CDR1 and CDR2: MDHEN, SYDVKM. CDR3 length: 16 amino acids. The DNA of the CDR3 is TGTGCCAGCAGTAGACGTACTAGCGGTTCGTACAATGAGCAGTTCTTC. Translation gives CASSRRTSGSYNEQFF.

This clone was seen only a few times. V gene TRBV9 combines with J gene TRBJ2-6, with 9 positions matching TRBD2. The germline V gene has CDR1 SGDLS and CDR2 YYNGEE. V lost 1 base and J lost 3; bases outside the gene matches: 2. This CDR3 region has 16 residues. The DNA for the CDR3 is TGTGCCAGCAGCGTAAGAGCGGGAGGTGGGGCCAACGTCCTGACTTTC. This gives the protein CASSVRAGGGANVLTF.

V is TRBV6-1 and J is TRBJ2-2; 9 positions match TRBD1. The V gene's germline CDR1 is MNHNS and CDR2 SASEGT. CDR3 length: 16 amino acids. V shed 4 bases and J 4 bases; nucleotides not matched to a gene: 7. In DNA, the CDR3 is TGTGCCAGCAGTGCCCGGACAGGGGCTGGCACCGGGGAGCTGTTTTTT. Encoded protein: CASSARTGAGTGELFF.